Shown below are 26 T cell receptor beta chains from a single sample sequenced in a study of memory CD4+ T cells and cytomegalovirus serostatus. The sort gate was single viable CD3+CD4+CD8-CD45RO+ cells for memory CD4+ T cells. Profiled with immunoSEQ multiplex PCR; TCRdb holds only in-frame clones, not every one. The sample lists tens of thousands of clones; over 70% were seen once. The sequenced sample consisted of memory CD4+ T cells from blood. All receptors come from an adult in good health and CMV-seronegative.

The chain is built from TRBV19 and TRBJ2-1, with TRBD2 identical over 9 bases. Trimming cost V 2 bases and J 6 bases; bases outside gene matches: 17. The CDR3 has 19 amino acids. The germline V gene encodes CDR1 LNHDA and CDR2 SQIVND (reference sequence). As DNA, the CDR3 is TGTGCCAGTAGTATAATCAAGCCCGCTAGCGGGGCCTCGTTCAATGAGCAGTTCTTC. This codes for CASSIIKPASGASFNEQFF. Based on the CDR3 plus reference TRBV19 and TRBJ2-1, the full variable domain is DGGITQSPKYLFRKEGQNVTLSCEQNLNHDAMYWYRQDPGQGLRLIYYSQIVNDFQKGDIAEGYSVSREKKESFPLTVTSAQKNPTAFYLCASSIIKPASGASFNEQFFGPGTRLTVL.

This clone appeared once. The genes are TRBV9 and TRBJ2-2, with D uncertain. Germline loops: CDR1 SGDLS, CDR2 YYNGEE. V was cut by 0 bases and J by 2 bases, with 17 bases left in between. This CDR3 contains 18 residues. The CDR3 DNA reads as TGTGCCAGCAGCGTAGCCGGGCACCGAGGATTAAACACCGGGGAGCTGTTTTTT. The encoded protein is CASSVAGHRGLNTGELFF.

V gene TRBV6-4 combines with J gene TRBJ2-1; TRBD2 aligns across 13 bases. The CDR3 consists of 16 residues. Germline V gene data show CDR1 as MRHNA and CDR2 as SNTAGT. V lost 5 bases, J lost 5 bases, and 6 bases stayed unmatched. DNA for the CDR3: TGTGCCAGCAGTAGACTAGCGGGGGGCGGTCACAATGAGCAGTTCTTC. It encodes CASSRLAGGGHNEQFF.

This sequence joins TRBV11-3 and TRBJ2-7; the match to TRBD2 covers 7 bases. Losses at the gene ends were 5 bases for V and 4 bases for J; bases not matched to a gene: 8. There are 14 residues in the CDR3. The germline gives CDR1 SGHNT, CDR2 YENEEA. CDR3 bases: TGTGCCAGCAGCCTGACTAGCCTACAGTACGAGCAGTACTTC. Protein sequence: CASSLTSLQYEQYF.

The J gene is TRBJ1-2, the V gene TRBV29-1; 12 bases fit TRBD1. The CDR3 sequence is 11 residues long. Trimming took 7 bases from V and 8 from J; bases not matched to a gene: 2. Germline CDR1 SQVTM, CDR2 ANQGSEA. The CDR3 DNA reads TGCAGCGACGGGACAGGGGGCGGCTACACCTTC. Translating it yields CSDGTGGGYTF.

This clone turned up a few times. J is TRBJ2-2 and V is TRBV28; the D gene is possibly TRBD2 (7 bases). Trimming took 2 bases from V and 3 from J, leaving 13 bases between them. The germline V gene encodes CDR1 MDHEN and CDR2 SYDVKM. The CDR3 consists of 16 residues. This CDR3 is CASSLGRGTDTGELFF. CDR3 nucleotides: TGTGCCAGCAGTTTAGGGAGGGGGACGGACACCGGGGAGCTGTTTTTT.

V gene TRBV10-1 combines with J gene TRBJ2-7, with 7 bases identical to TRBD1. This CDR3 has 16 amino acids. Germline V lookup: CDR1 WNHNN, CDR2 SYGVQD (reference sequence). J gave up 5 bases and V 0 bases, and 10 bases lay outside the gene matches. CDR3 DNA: TGCGCCAGCAGTGAGTCCTCAGGCAGGGGGTACGACGAGCAGTACTTC. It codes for CASSESSGRGYDEQYF.

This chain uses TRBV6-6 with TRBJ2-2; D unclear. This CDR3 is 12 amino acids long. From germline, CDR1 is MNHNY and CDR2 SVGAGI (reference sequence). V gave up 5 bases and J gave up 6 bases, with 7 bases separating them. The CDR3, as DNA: TGTGCCAGCAGTCCAGGTCCCGGGGAGCTGTTTTTT. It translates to CASSPGPGELFF.

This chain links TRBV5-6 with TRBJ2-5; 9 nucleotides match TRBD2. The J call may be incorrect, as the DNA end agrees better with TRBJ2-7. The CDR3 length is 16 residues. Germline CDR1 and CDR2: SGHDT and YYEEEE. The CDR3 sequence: CASSLDPASGTYEQYF. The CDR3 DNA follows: TGTGCCAGCAGCTTGGACCCGGCTAGCGGGACCTACGAGCAGTACTTC.

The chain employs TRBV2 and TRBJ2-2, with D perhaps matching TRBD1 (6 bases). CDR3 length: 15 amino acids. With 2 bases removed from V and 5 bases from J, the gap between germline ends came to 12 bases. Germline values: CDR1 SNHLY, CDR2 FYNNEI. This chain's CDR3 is CASSERPGETGELFF. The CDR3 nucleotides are TGTGCCAGCAGTGAAAGGCCAGGGGAAACCGGGGAGCTGTTTTTT.

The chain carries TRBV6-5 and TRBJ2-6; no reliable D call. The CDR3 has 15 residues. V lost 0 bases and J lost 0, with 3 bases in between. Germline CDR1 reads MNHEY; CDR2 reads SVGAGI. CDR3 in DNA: TGTGCCAGCAGTTACTCAATCTCTGGGGCCAACGTCCTGACTTTC. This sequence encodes CASSYSISGANVLTF.

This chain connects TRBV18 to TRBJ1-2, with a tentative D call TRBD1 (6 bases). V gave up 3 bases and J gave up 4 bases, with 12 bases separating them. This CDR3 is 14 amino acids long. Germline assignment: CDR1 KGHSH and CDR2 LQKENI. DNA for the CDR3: TGTGCCAGCTCACCTGGACAGAATTCCTATGGCTACACCTTC. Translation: CASSPGQNSYGYTF.

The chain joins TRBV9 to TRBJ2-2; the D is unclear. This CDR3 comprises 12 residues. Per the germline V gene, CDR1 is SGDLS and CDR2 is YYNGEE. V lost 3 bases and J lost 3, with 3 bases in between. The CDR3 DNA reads TGTGCCAGCAGCGGCTACACCGGGGAGCTGTTTTTT. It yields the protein CASSGYTGELFF.

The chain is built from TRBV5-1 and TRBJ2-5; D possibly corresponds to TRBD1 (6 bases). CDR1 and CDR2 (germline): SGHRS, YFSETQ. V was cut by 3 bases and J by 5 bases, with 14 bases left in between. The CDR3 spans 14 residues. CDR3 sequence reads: CASSSGQRSETQYF. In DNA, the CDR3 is TGCGCCAGCAGCTCCGGACAGCGTTCCGAGACCCAGTACTTC.

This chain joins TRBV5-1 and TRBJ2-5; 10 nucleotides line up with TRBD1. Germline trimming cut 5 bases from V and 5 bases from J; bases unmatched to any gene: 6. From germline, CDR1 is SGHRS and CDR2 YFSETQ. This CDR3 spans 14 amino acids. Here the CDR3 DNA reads TGCGCCAGCAGGGCCGACAGGGGGCGCGAGACCCAGTACTTC. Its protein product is CASRADRGRETQYF.

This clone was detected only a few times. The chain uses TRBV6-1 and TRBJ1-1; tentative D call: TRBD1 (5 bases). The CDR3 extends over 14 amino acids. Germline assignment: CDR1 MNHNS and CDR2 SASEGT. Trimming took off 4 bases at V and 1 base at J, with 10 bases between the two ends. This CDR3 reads CASSVLTENTEAFF. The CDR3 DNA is TGTGCCAGCAGTGTCCTGACAGAGAACACTGAAGCTTTCTTT.

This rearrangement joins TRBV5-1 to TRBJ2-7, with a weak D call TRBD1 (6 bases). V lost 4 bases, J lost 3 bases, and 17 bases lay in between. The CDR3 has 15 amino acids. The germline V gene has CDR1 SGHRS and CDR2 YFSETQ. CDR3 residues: CASSPGHRDFYEQYF. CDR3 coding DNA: TGCGCCAGCAGCCCGGGACACCGGGATTTCTACGAGCAGTACTTC.

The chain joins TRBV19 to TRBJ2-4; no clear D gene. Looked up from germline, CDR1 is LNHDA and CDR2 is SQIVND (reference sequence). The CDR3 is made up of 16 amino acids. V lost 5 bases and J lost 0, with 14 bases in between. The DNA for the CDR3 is TGTGCCAGTAGTCCCGGGCCCCACAGAGCCAAAAACATTCAGTACTTC. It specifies CASSPGPHRAKNIQYF.

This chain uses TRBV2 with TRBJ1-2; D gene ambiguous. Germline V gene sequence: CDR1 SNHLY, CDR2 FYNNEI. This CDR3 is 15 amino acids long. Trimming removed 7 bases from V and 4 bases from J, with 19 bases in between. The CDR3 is CASNPTPGGLYGYTF. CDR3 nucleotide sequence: TGTGCCAGCAACCCGACGCCTGGCGGGCTCTATGGCTACACCTTC.

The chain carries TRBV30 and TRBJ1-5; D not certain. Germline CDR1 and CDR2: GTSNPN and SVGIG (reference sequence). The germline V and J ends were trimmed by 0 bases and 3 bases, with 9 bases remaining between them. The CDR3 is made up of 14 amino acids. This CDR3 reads CAWSVAQINQPQHF. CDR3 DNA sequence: TGTGCCTGGAGTGTGGCACAGATCAATCAGCCCCAGCATTTT.

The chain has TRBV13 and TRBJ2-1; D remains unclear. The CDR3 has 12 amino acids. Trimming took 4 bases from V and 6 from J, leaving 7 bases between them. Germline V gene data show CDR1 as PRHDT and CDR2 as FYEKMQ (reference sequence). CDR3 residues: CASSSVLNEQFF. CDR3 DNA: TGTGCCAGCAGCTCGGTTCTCAATGAGCAGTTCTTC.

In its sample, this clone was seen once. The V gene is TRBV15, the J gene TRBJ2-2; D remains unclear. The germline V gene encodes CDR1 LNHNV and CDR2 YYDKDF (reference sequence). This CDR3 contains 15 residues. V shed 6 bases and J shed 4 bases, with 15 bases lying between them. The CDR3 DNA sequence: TGTGCCACCAGAAATCGGCCCTCTGCCACCGGGGAGCTGTTTTTT. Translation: CATRNRPSATGELFF.

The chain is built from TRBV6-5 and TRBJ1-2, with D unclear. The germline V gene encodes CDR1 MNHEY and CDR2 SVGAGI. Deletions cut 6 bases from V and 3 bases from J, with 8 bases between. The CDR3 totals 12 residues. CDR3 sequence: CASRGGDYGYTF. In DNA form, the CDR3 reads TGTGCCAGCAGGGGTGGGGACTATGGCTACACCTTC.

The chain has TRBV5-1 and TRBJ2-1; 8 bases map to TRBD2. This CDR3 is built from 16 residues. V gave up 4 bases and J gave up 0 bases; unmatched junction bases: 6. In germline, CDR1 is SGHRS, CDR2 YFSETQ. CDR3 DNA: TGCGCCAGCAGCACCAGCGGGGGCAGCTCCTACAATGAGCAGTTCTTC. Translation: CASSTSGGSSYNEQFF.

The CDR3 DNA is TGTGCCAGCTCACCATTGAGTAGCGGGGGGACTAGCACAGATACGCAGTATTTT. Its protein product is CASSPLSSGGTSTDTQYF. The chain employs TRBV18 and TRBJ2-3; 10 bases map to TRBD2. The CDR3 contains 18 residues. CDR1 and CDR2 from the germline V gene are KGHSH and LQKENI. Trimming removed 2 bases from V and 0 bases from J; junction bases left unmatched: 8.

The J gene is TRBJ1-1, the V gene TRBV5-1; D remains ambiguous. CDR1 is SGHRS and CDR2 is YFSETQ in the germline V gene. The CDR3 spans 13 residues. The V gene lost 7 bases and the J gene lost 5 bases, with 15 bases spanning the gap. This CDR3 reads CASSGGVGTEAFF. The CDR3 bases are TGCGCCAGCTCGGGTGGGGTGGGGACTGAAGCTTTCTTT.